Presented here are 14 T cell receptor beta chains from one specimen sequenced in a study of T cell responses to AZD1222 COVID-19 vaccine. Produced via immunoSEQ multiplex PCR; TCRdb's table is partial and in-frame only. Among approximately 94,000 clones, about 87% were seen once, and the ten largest hold about 15%. Specimen: peripheral blood, collected on day 0 of AZD1222 vaccination. These receptors came from an adult in good health.

The chain uses TRBV9 and TRBJ2-2; 10 nucleotides match TRBD2. V trimming: 4 bases; J trimming: 8 bases; junction bases outside the gene matches: 11. Looked up from germline, CDR1 is SGDLS and CDR2 is YYNGEE. This CDR3 has 16 residues. CDR3 residues: CASSKETSGVVGELFF. DNA of the CDR3: TGTGCCAGCAGCAAGGAAACTAGCGGGGTGGTGGGGGAGCTGTTTTTT.

V gene TRBV27 combines with J gene TRBJ1-6; D remains unclear. Germline lookup yields CDR1 MNHEY and CDR2 SMNVEV (reference sequence). The V end lost 2 bases, the J end lost 0 bases, and 8 bases lay between the germline ends. The CDR3 loop spans 16 amino acids. DNA for the CDR3: TGTGCCAGCAGTTTAAACGGTATCTCCTATAATTCACCCCTCCACTTT. It codes for CASSLNGISYNSPLHF.

The rearrangement links TRBV3-1 (or the pseudogene TRBV3-2) to TRBJ1-4, with a weak D call TRBD1 (5 bases). CDR1 and CDR2 from the germline V gene are LGHDT and YNNKEL (reference sequence). The CDR3 has 15 residues. With 3 bases removed from V and 8 bases from J, the gap between germline ends came to 16 bases. CDR3 residues: CASSQLRDGEEKLFF. CDR3 DNA: TGTGCCAGCAGCCAGCTCCGGGACGGCGAAGAAAAACTGTTTTTT.

This chain uses TRBV29-1 with TRBJ1-2; TRBD1 agrees at 7 bases. The CDR3 loop spans 11 amino acids. Trimming at V came to 6 bases and at J to 8 bases, leaving 6 bases not matched to a gene. Germline loops: CDR1 SQVTM, CDR2 ANQGSEA. The CDR3 DNA reads TGCAGCGTCGCTGAGGGGGCCGGCTACACCTTC. It translates to CSVAEGAGYTF.

The rearrangement uses TRBV7-9 and TRBJ1-1, with D unresolved. CDR3 length: 11 amino acids. The germline V and J ends were trimmed by 6 bases and 2 bases, with 4 bases remaining between them. From germline, CDR1 is SEHNR and CDR2 FQNEAQ (reference sequence). DNA of the CDR3: TGTGCCAGCAGTCAAAACACTGAAGCTTTCTTT. It codes for CASSQNTEAFF.

For the CDR3, the DNA is TGTGCCACCAGTGAGCTTACAGGGGATGGCAATCAGCCCCAGCATTTT. This encodes CATSELTGDGNQPQHF. The V and J genes are TRBV24-1 and TRBJ1-5; 7 bases agree with TRBD1. V dropped 4 bases and J dropped 2; count of bases not matched to a gene: 7. Germline CDR1 is KGHDR and CDR2 is SFDVKD. The CDR3 contains 16 residues.

This clone was counted once. The V and J genes are TRBV6-5 and TRBJ1-1, with no clear D. This CDR3 is built from 15 residues. Trimming cost V 3 bases and J 3 bases, with 14 bases left between them. CDR1 and CDR2 (germline): MNHEY, SVGAGI. The CDR3 DNA reads TGTGCCAGCAGTTATAGGACGTCGGGCGACACTGAAGCTTTCTTT. Translated, it gives CASSYRTSGDTEAFF.

The chain employs TRBV7-2 and TRBJ2-1, with D perhaps given as TRBD1 or TRBD2 (6 bases each). This CDR3 region has 17 residues. CDR1 is SGHTA, CDR2 FQGNSA, per germline. Trimming removed 2 bases from V and 8 bases from J, with 22 bases in between. Here the CDR3 reads CASSLWGDTGMADEQFF. DNA for the CDR3: TGTGCCAGCAGCTTATGGGGGGACACAGGAATGGCAGATGAGCAGTTCTTC.

For the CDR3, the DNA is TGTGCCACGGGACAGGGGGGTAATTCACCCCTCCACTTT. It is translated as CATGQGGNSPLHF. V and J are TRBV10-3 and TRBJ1-6; 11 bases map to TRBD1. Germline loops: CDR1 ENHRY, CDR2 SYGVKD. Trimming cost V 10 bases and J 6 bases; bases outside gene matches: 2. The CDR3 spans 13 residues.

The V gene is TRBV19, the J gene TRBJ1-1, with D possibly being TRBD1 (5 bases). CDR3 length: 14 residues. Trimming removed 4 bases at V and 3 bases at J, with 12 bases between. CDR1 LNHDA and CDR2 SQIVND come from the germline V gene (reference sequence). The DNA of the CDR3 is TGTGCCAGTAGTAAGCAAGGGGATTACACTGAAGCTTTCTTT. Its protein product is CASSKQGDYTEAFF.

The genes are TRBV28 and TRBJ1-2; no clear D gene. CDR3 length equals 14 residues. V shed 5 bases and J shed 2 bases, with 12 bases lying between them. Looked up from germline, CDR1 is MDHEN and CDR2 is SYDVKM. The CDR3 reads CASSPPAGNYGYTF. The CDR3 DNA reads as TGTGCCAGCAGTCCCCCCGCCGGAAACTATGGCTACACCTTC.

The chain joins TRBV11-3 to TRBJ2-7; no firm D call. V was shortened by 1 base and J by 5 bases, with 15 bases between the two germline ends. The CDR3 is 15 residues long. Per the germline V gene, CDR1 is SGHNT and CDR2 is YENEEA. CDR3 sequence reads: CASSLVMGSLNEQYF. The DNA of the CDR3 is TGTGCCAGCAGCTTAGTCATGGGATCTCTCAACGAGCAGTACTTC.

This clone occurred once. This sequence joins TRBV5-1 and TRBJ2-3; D is unresolved. The CDR3 has 12 residues. Deletions cut 7 bases from V and 4 bases from J, with 10 bases between. Germline CDR1 reads SGHRS; CDR2 reads YFSETQ. CDR3 amino acids: CASGQVADTQYF. CDR3 nucleotide sequence: TGCGCCAGCGGTCAGGTTGCAGATACGCAGTATTTT. Combining the CDR3 with reference TRBV5-1 and TRBJ2-3 gives the whole variable domain KAGVTQTPRYLIKTRGQQVTLSCSPISGHRSVSWYQQTPGQGLQFLFEYFSETQRNKGNFPGRFSGRQFSNSRSEMNVSTLELGDSALYLCASGQVADTQYFGPGTRLTVL.

This clone was detected only once. This chain joins TRBV27 and TRBJ1-1; 9 bases map to TRBD1. CDR3 size: 14 residues. Germline V gene data show CDR1 as MNHEY and CDR2 as SMNVEV (reference sequence). V gave up 3 bases and J gave up 6 bases; unmatched junction bases: 5. This chain's CDR3 is CASSFRTGASEAFF. CDR3 nucleotide sequence: TGTGCCAGCAGTTTCCGGACAGGGGCCTCTGAAGCTTTCTTT.